This T cell receptor (beta chain) was recorded in a study of beta chain features in type 1 diabetes. Study summary: Sorted cells numbering around 100,000,000 were examined across all samples.

In regard to this clone: Its specificity is unknown. Other DNA sequences in the same sample also yield this CDR3.

The investigators reverse transcribed all of the isolated RNA, so they sequenced expressed TCRB transcripts. Repertoires were generated with immunoSEQ multiplex PCR, while TCRdb's copy carries only in-frame clones and drops some. The sample holds about 280,000 clones, 15% seen once. Looked up from germline, CDR1 is SGDLS and CDR2 is YYNGEE. V lost 3 bases and J 4 bases, leaving 8 bases between the germline ends. The CDR3 totals 12 residues. The study, taken as a whole, reports: Moderately but significantly shorter TCRB CDR3s were found in Type 1 diabetes patients in all four CD4+ subsets. The naive, central memory and Treg TCRB repertoires looked more alike in patients than they did in healthy donors.

The chain is built from TRBV9 and TRBJ2-7; no definite D call. The origin of this receptor is a man aged 18 to 30 with type 1 diabetes. Sequences were obtained from naive CD4+ T cells from blood. The DNA of the CDR3 is TGTGCCAGCAGCGGGAGTAGTTACGAGCAGTACTTC. This gives the protein CASSGSSYEQYF. Variable domain in full (rest from reference TRBV9 and TRBJ2-7): DSGVTQTPKHLITATGQRVTLRCSPRSGDLSVYWYQQSLDQGLQFLIQYYNGEERAKGNILERFSAQQFPDLHSELNLSSLELGDSALYFCASSGSSYEQYFGPGTRLTVT.